This T cell receptor (beta chain) is drawn from a study of T cells in Graves' hyperthyroidism and ophthalmopathy. Amplified regions were TCR beta CDR3 sequences from RNA transcripts. TCR CDR3 underwent first-round RT-PCR with the HTBI primer set. TCRdb itself ran the multiplex PCR reads through MiXCR, one entry per CDR3 protein. Altogether around 350,000 distinct CDR3 sequences are present, around 25% being singletons, with the ten largest covering over 70%. Absence of ophthalmopathy progression within 18 months defined stable Graves' hyperthyroidism. Exclusion of patients followed from uncontrolled infection, other autoimmune disease, pregnancy or lactation. The material sequenced was blood. The clonotype comes from a man in his fifties with Graves' hyperthyroidism.

The CDR3 is CATSRGLTGVGDYGYTF. DNA for the CDR3: TGTGCCACCAGCAGAGGTCTTACGGGGGTAGGCGACTATGGCTACACCTTC. The chain combines TRBV15 with TRBJ1-2; D is possibly TRBD1 (5 bases). This CDR3 is 17 amino acids long. CDR1 is LNHNV, CDR2 YYDKDF, per germline (reference sequence). Trimming cost V 1 base and J 3 bases, with 18 bases left between them. The full variable domain, its missing parts supplied by reference TRBV15 and TRBJ1-2, is DAMVIQNPRYQVTQFGKPVTLSCSQTLNHNVMYWYQQKSSQAPKLLFHYYDKDFNNEADTPDNFQSRRPNTSFCFLDIRSPGLGDTAMYLCATSRGLTGVGDYGYTFGSGTRLTVV.